The following is a T cell receptor (beta chain) sequence with its context. The V segment lost 0 bases and the J segment 4 bases; nucleotides outside the gene matches: 5. CDR3 length equals 15 residues. Germline CDR1 MGHRA, CDR2 YSYEKL. TCRdb reanalysed the RT-PCR reads using MiXCR and keeps one entry per CDR3 protein. The table has about 680,000 distinct CDR3 sequences, approximately 15% seen once. The TCR was taken from a female donor in good health, serving as a healthy control. This rearrangement joins TRBV4-1 to TRBJ2-5, with 7 nucleotides matching TRBD2. The sequenced sample consisted of memory CD4+ T cells from blood. CDR3 DNA sequence: TGCGCCAGCAGCCAAGAAAGAGGGAGGGGAGAGACCCAGTACTTC. Its protein is CASSQERGRGETQYF.